This T cell receptor beta chain was captured in a study of blood T cell repertoires in COVID-19. Study-wide background: The analysed material was cDNA or gDNA that came from T cells, B-cell-depleted T cells, or PBMCs.

As processed by the authors: How many nucleated cells were present was estimated from reference gene primer amplification. Assay: immunoSEQ multiplex PCR; the TCRdb copy retains only in-frame clones and omits some. V, J and clone size reflect that table, while D and trimming were determined from the DNA. The data contain roughly 100,000 clones, more than 70% of them singletons. The origin of this receptor is a woman aged 55-70 years with acute or convalescent COVID-19. Sequences were obtained from peripheral blood.

The CDR3 reads CASSYSQVANYGYTF. The CDR3, as DNA: TGTGCCAGCAGTTACTCACAGGTAGCTAACTATGGCTACACCTTC. This chain joins TRBV6-5 and TRBJ1-2, with a tentative D call TRBD1 (5 bases). CDR1 is MNHEY, CDR2 SVGAGI, per germline. V was pared by 0 bases and J by 0 bases, with 8 bases between. The CDR3 is 15 residues long.